One sample yielded the 20 T cell receptor beta chains listed below, sequenced in a study of cytomegalovirus exposure and HLA in healthy donors. Researchers ran the PCR with 60 Vbeta and 13 Jbeta primers. Clones were sequenced by immunoSEQ multiplex PCR, and TCRdb holds only the in-frame ones, with some missing. The repertoire holds about 130,000 clones, with roughly 15% as singletons. The sample comprised PBMCs. These receptors all stem from a female donor in good health and CMV-seropositive.

CDR3 loop: CASSPYGTGLNEQYF. Written as DNA, the CDR3 is TGTGCCAGCAGCCCCTATGGGACAGGGCTGAACGAGCAGTACTTC. The chain links TRBV27 to TRBJ2-7, with 9 bases lining up with TRBD1. The CDR3 covers 15 residues. Trimming took 6 bases from V and 5 from J; bases not matched to a gene: 11. Germline CDR1 MNHEY, CDR2 SMNVEV (reference sequence).

This clone was recorded a few times. This chain uses TRBV14 with TRBJ2-7; possibly TRBD1 for D (5 bases). Germline-derived CDR1 and CDR2 are SGHDN and FVKESK. This CDR3 is 13 amino acids long. Trimming took off 4 bases at V and 5 bases at J, with 12 bases between the two ends. In DNA form, the CDR3 reads TGTGCCAGCAGCCCAGGCCGACAGAACGAGCAGTACTTC. This sequence encodes CASSPGRQNEQYF.

The J gene is TRBJ2-2, the V gene TRBV7-3; D possibly corresponds to TRBD1 (6 bases). Germline V gene sequence: CDR1 SGHTA, CDR2 FQGTGA. V was clipped by 2 bases and J by 6 bases, with 10 bases between them. The CDR3 is 14 amino acids. The CDR3, as DNA: TGTGCCAGCAGCTTATACAGGGTGGCCGGGGAGCTGTTTTTT. Its translation: CASSLYRVAGELFF.

The chain links TRBV5-1 to TRBJ2-5, with D perhaps TRBD2 (6 bases). Germline CDR1 SGHRS, CDR2 YFSETQ. V was clipped by 0 bases and J by 0 bases, with 6 bases between them. This CDR3 has 14 residues. The CDR3 DNA sequence: TGCGCCAGCAGCTTGGCGGGGGACCAAGAGACCCAGTACTTC. Its translation: CASSLAGDQETQYF.

The rearrangement links TRBV29-1 to TRBJ1-1; 8 bases agree with TRBD1. V trimming: 6 bases; J trimming: 0 bases; junction bases outside the gene matches: 0. CDR1 is SQVTM and CDR2 is ANQGSEA in the germline V gene. The CDR3 spans 12 residues. For the CDR3, the DNA is TGCAGCGTGGACAGGGTGAACACTGAAGCTTTCTTT. It is translated as CSVDRVNTEAFF.

As for this clone: The junction departs from the called germline gene at one end, perhaps through a read error. V and J are TRBV2 and TRBJ1-2; 7 bases align to TRBD1. The germline V gene has CDR1 SNHLY and CDR2 FYNNEI. This CDR3 contains 8 residues. For the CDR3, the DNA is TGTGCCACCGGGACAGAGGTTTTC. This translates into CATGTEVF. Complete variable domain (other parts from reference TRBV2 and TRBJ1-2): EPEVTQTPSHQVTQMGQEVILRCVPISNHLYFYWYRQILGQKVEFLVSFYNNEISEKSEIFDDQFSVERPDGSNFTLKIRSTKLEDSAMYFCATGTEVFGSGTRLTVV.

This clone has more than one count but fewer than ten. The chain joins TRBV10-2 to TRBJ2-7; D remains ambiguous. V shed 5 bases and J shed 4 bases, with 12 bases lying between them. Germline-derived CDR1 and CDR2 are WSHSY and SAAADI. The length of the CDR3 is 13 residues. The DNA of the CDR3 is TGCGCCAGCAGTCACAACACACAATACGAGCAGTACTTC. Amino acid sequence: CASSHNTQYEQYF.

This clone was detected a few times. V is TRBV9 and J is TRBJ2-1, with 11 bases that match TRBD2. With 2 bases clipped from V and 8 bases from J, the junction kept 6 bases outside the gene matches. The CDR3 contains 15 residues. Looked up from germline, CDR1 is SGDLS and CDR2 is YYNGEE. The CDR3 here is CASSVTSGSNYEQFF. DNA of the CDR3: TGTGCCAGCAGCGTCACTAGCGGGAGCAACTATGAGCAGTTCTTC.

V gene TRBV19 combines with J gene TRBJ1-2; D perhaps matches TRBD1 (5 bases). V was shortened by 1 base and J by 8 bases, with 11 bases between the two germline ends. This CDR3 is 13 amino acids long. From germline, CDR1 is LNHDA and CDR2 SQIVND (reference sequence). CDR3 nucleotide sequence: TGTGCCAGTAGTATAGTTAGTACAGGAGGCTACACCTTC. This translates into CASSIVSTGGYTF.

This clone was counted a few times. The chain has TRBV4-3 and TRBJ2-7; 9 nucleotides align to TRBD1. The CDR3 is made up of 17 amino acids. J was trimmed by 5 bases and V by 1 base; bases with no gene match: 12. From germline, CDR1 is LGHNA and CDR2 YSLEER. CDR3 DNA sequence: TGCGCCAGCAGCCAAGTTAGTGCGACAGGGGGGACCCACGAGCAGTACTTC. It specifies CASSQVSATGGTHEQYF.

This clone was observed a few times. V usage is TRBV15 and J usage is TRBJ2-2; TRBD2 matches at 11 bases. Germline V lookup: CDR1 LNHNV, CDR2 YYDKDF (reference sequence). The CDR3 length is 19 residues. V was clipped by 0 bases and J by 3 bases; unmatched bases: 9. The CDR3 nucleotides read TGTGCCACCAGCAGAGAACTAGCGGGGGTGATGTGGGACACCGGGGAGCTGTTTTTT. Its translation is CATSRELAGVMWDTGELFF.

The chain is built from TRBV4-2 and TRBJ2-6; D is ambiguous. With 0 bases removed from V and 4 bases from J, the gap between germline ends came to 13 bases. The CDR3 has 17 amino acids. Germline V gene sequence: CDR1 LGHNA, CDR2 YNFKEQ. The CDR3 loop reads CASSQEFSLGGANVLTF. CDR3 DNA sequence: TGTGCCAGCAGCCAAGAGTTTTCCCTAGGAGGGGCCAACGTCCTGACTTTC.

V is TRBV6-7 and J is TRBJ2-1, with a tentative D call TRBD2 (6 bases). TRBV6-7 is an ORF; its function is uncertain. This CDR3 has 17 amino acids. The V and J ends lost 2 bases and 8 bases respectively, with 22 bases between them. The DNA for the CDR3 is TGTGCCAGCAGTTACCCCCCCGGAGGGGATGGGGTGCATGAGCAGTTCTTC. As protein: CASSYPPGGDGVHEQFF.

There are a few counts of this clone. The V call is TRBV6-1, the J call TRBJ1-2; D might be TRBD1 (5 bases). Trimming removed 4 bases at V and 5 bases at J, with 14 bases between. This CDR3 spans 14 amino acids. CDR1 and CDR2 from the germline V gene are MNHNS and SASEGT. Here the CDR3 DNA reads TGTGCCAGCAGTGCCTTCATCGCAGGGTATGGCTACACCTTC. Translating it yields CASSAFIAGYGYTF.

This chain joins TRBV4-2 and TRBJ2-2, with TRBD2 matching over 12 bases. Germline values: CDR1 LGHNA, CDR2 YNFKEQ. The CDR3 covers 19 residues. With V trimmed by 2 bases and J by 7 bases, 14 bases remained unmatched. The CDR3 DNA sequence: TGTGCCAGCAGCCAACCACCGACTAGCGGGAGTATAGGAGTCGGGGAGCTGTTTTTT. Protein: CASSQPPTSGSIGVGELFF.

This clone was counted a few times. The chain combines TRBV30 with TRBJ2-3; 9 nucleotides match TRBD2. V lost 0 bases to trimming and J lost 1 base; unmatched junction nucleotides: 11. CDR3 length: 18 amino acids. Per the germline V gene, CDR1 is GTSNPN and CDR2 is SVGIG (reference sequence). This CDR3 is CAWSVRMLAGAGTDTQYF. In DNA, the CDR3 is TGTGCCTGGAGTGTAAGGATGTTAGCGGGAGCCGGCACAGATACGCAGTATTTT.

Only a few counts were recorded for this clone. The CDR3 protein is CASNPPGERAGELFF. In DNA form, the CDR3 reads TGTGCCAGCAATCCACCGGGGGAAAGGGCCGGGGAGCTGTTTTTT. The rearrangement joins TRBV7-9 to TRBJ2-2, with D perhaps matching TRBD2 (6 bases). Germline values: CDR1 SEHNR, CDR2 FQNEAQ (reference sequence). This CDR3 comprises 15 residues. Deletions cut 7 bases from V and 6 bases from J, with 18 bases between.

The chain employs TRBV6-1 and TRBJ1-1; D is possibly TRBD1 (5 bases). The length of the CDR3 is 13 residues. Germline V gene sequence: CDR1 MNHNS, CDR2 SASEGT. The V end was cut by 2 bases, the J end by 8 bases, with 12 bases between. Here the CDR3 DNA reads TGTGCCAGCAGTGAAATGGGGAGGGGCGAAGCTTTCTTT. The encoded protein is CASSEMGRGEAFF.

The chain combines TRBV18 with TRBJ2-7, with a tentative D call TRBD1 (5 bases). Germline V gene sequence: CDR1 KGHSH, CDR2 LQKENI. This CDR3 region has 13 residues. The V end was cut by 3 bases, the J end by 3 bases, with 9 bases between. CDR3 in amino acids: CASSPGHNYEQYF. The CDR3 bases are TGTGCCAGCTCACCGGGGCATAACTACGAGCAGTACTTC.

A few counts support this clone. This chain uses TRBV28 with TRBJ1-2; TRBD1 is a possible D gene (6 bases). CDR1 is MDHEN, CDR2 SYDVKM, per germline. Between the trimmed V and J ends, which lost 4 bases and 8 bases, there was a span of 11 bases. This CDR3 region has 12 residues. For the CDR3, the DNA is TGTGCCAGCAGTTGGGGGGGCGGCGGCTACACCTTC. This sequence encodes CASSWGGGGYTF.